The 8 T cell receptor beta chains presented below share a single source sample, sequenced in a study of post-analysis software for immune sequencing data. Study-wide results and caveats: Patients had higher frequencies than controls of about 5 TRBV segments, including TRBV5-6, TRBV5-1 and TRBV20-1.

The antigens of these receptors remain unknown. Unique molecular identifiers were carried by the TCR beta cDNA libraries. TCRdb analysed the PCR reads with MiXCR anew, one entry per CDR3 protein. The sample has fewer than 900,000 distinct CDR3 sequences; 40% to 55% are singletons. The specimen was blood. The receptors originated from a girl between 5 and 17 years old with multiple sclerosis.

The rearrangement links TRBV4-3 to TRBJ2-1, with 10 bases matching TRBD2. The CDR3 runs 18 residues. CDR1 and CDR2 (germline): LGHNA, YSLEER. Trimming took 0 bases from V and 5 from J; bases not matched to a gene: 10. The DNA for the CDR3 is TGCGCCAGCAGCCAAGAGTTACTAGCGGGGTGGGTTGACAATGAGCAGTTCTTC. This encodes CASSQELLAGWVDNEQFF.

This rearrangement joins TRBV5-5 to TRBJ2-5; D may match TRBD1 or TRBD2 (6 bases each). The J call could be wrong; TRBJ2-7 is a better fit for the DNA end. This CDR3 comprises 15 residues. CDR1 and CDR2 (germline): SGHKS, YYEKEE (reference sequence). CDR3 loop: CASSLEGGPSYEQYF. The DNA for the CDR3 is TGTGCCAGCAGCTTGGAGGGGGGACCGAGCTACGAGCAGTACTTC.

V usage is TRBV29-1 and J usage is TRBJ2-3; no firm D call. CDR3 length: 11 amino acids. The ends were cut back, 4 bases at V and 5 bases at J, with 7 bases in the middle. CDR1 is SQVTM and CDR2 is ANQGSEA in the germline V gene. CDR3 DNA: TGCAGCGTTGGGTTCGGAGATACGCAGTATTTT. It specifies CSVGFGDTQYF.

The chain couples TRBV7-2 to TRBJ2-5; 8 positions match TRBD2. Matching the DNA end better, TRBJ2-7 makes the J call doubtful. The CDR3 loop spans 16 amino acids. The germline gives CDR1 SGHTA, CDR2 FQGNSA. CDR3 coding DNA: TGTGCCAGCAGCCCCCCCCCAGGGACTAGTGCAGGCGAGCAGTACTTC. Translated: CASSPPPGTSAGEQYF.

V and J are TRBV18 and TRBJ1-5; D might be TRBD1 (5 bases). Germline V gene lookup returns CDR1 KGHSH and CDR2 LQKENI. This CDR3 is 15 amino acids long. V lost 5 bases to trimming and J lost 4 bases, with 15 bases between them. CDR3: CASSSLQGGNQPQHF. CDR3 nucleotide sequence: TGTGCCAGCTCATCCCTTCAGGGTGGGAATCAGCCCCAGCATTTT.

CDR3 sequence reads: CASSLRDAGATQPQHF. Written as DNA, the CDR3 is TGTGCCAGCAGCCTCCGGGACGCCGGGGCCACTCAGCCCCAGCATTTT. V gene TRBV12-3 or TRBV12-4 combines with J gene TRBJ1-5, with a possible D match to TRBD1 (5 bases). Between the trimmed V and J ends, which lost 6 bases and 6 bases, there was a span of 21 bases. The CDR3 is 16 residues long.

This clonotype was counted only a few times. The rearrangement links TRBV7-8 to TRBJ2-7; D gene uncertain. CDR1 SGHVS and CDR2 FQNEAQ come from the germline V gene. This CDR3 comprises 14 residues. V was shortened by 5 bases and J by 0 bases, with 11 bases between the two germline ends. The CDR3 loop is CASSRFPSSYEQYF. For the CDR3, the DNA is TGTGCCAGCAGCAGATTCCCGAGCTCCTACGAGCAGTACTTC.

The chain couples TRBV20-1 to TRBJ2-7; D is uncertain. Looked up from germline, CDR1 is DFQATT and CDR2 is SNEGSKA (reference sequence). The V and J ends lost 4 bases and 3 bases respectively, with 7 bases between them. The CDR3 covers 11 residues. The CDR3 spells CSAIRDYEQYF. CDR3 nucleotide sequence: TGCAGTGCTATCAGAGACTACGAGCAGTACTTC.